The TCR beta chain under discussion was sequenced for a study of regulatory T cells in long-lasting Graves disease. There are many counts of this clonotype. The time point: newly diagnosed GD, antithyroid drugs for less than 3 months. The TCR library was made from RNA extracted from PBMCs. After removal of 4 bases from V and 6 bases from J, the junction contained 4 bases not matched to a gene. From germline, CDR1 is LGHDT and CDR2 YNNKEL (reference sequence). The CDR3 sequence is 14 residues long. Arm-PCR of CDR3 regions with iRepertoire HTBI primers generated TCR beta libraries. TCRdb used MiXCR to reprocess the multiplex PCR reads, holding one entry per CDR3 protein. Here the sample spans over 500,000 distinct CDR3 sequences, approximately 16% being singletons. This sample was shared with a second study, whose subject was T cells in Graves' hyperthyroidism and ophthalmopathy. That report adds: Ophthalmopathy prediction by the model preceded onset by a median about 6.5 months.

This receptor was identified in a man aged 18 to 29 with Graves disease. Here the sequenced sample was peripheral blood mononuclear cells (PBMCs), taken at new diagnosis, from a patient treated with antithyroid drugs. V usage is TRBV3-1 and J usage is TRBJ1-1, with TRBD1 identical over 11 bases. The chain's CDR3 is CASSPGTGGAEAFF. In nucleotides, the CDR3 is TGTGCCAGCAGCCCCGGGACAGGGGGGGCTGAAGCTTTCTTT.